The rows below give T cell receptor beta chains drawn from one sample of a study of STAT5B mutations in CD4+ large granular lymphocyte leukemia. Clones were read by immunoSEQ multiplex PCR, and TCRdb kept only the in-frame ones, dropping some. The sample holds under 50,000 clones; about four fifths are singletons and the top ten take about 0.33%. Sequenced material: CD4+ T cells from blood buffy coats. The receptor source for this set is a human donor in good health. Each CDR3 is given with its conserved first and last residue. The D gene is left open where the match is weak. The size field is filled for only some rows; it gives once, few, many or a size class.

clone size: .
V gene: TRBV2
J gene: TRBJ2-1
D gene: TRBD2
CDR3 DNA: TGTGCCAGCCAGGGACTAGCGGGAGGCGAGTTCTTC
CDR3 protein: CASQGLAGGEFF

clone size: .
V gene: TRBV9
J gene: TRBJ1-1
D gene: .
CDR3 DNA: TGTGCCAGCAGCTCGGGACACAGGGATGACACTGAAGCTTTCTTT
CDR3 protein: CASSSGHRDDTEAFF

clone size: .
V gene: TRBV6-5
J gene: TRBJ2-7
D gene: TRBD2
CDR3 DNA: TGTGCCAGCAGTTACTCGAACGCGGGAGGGACCGAGCAGTACTTC
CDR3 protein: CASSYSNAGGTEQYF

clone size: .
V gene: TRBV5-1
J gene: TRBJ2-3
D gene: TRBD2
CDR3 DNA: TGCGCCAGCAGCTCCGACCTGAGCGGGGGCACAGATACGCAGTATTTT
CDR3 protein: CASSSDLSGGTDTQYF

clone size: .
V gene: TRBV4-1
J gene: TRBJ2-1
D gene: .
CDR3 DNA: TGCGCCAGCAGCCAAGGGCAGGGTAATGAGCAGTTCTTC
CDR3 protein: CASSQGQGNEQFF

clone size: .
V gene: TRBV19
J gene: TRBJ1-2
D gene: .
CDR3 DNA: TGTGCCAGTAGTCCTGACCCAAGACGAGGGTCTAACTATGGCTACACCTTC
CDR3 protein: CASSPDPRRGSNYGYTF

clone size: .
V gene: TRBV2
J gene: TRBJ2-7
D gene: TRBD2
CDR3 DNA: TGTGCCAGCAGTGAATTACTAGCGGGAGGCTACGAGCAGTACTTC
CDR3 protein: CASSELLAGGYEQYF

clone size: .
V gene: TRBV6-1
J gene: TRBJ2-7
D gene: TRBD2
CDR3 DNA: TGTGCCAGCAGTGAAAGGTTAGCGGGAGGGTACGAGCAGTACTTC
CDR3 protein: CASSERLAGGYEQYF

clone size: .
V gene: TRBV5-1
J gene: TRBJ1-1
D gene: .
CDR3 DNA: TGCGCCAGCAGCTTGGCGGTTGGGGACACTGAAGCTTTCTTT
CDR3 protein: CASSLAVGDTEAFF

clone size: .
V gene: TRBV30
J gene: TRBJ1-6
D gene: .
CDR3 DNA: TGTGCCTGGACGCTGAGCTCCTATAATTCACCCCTCCACTTT
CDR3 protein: CAWTLSSYNSPLHF

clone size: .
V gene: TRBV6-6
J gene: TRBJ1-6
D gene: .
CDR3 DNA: TGTGCCAGTTTGGAGGGCAAAAATTCACCCCTCCACTTT
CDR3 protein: CASLEGKNSPLHF

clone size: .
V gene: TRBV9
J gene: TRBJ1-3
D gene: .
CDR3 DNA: TGTGCCAGCAGCGTAGCAGACGGAAAGTCACCCTCTGGAAACACCATATATTTT
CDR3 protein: CASSVADGKSPSGNTIYF

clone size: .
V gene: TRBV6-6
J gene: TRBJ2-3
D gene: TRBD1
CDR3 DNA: TGTGCCAGCAGTCTCCGACAGGGGTACACAGATACGCAGTATTTT
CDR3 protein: CASSLRQGYTDTQYF

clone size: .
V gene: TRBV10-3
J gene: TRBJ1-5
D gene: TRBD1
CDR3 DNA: TGTGCCATCCCCGAGAGGACAGGGGGCCCCTTTAGCAATCAGCCCCAGCATTTT
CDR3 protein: CAIPERTGGPFSNQPQHF

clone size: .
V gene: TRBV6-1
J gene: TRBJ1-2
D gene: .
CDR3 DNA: TGTGCCAGCAGTGAAGCGCTCACCTCGAGGGCGCTAAACGGCTACACCTTC
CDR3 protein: CASSEALTSRALNGYTF

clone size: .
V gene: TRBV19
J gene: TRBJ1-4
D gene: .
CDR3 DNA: TGTGCCAGTAGTTCCAGAGGAGGGGGGGATGAAAAACTGTTTTTT
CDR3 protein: CASSSRGGGDEKLFF

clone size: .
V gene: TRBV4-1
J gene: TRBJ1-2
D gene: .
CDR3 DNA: TGCGCCAGCAGCCGTGGAGGAGGGGGATTGAACTATGGCTACACCTTC
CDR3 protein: CASSRGGGGLNYGYTF

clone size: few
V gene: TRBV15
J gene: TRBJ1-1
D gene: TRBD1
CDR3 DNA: TGTGCCACGGGAGGACAGGGAGAGACTGAAGCTTTCTTT
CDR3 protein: CATGGQGETEAFF

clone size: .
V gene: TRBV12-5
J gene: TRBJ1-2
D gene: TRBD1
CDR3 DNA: TGTGCTAGTGGTTTGGCGGGACAGGGTCGGGTCTATGGCTACACCTTC
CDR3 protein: CASGLAGQGRVYGYTF

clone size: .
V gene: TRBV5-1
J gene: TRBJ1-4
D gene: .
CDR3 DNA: TGCGCCAGCAGCTTGGAGGGGACAACTAATGAAAAACTGTTTTTT
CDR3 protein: CASSLEGTTNEKLFF

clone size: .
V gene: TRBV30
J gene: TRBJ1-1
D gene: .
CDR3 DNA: TGTGCCTGGAGCCCTACCCGTGAAGCTTTCTTT
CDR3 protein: CAWSPTREAFF

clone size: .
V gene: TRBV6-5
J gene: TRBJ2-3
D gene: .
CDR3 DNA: TGTGCCAGCACAAGTCCCACAGATACGCAGTATTTT
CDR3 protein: CASTSPTDTQYF

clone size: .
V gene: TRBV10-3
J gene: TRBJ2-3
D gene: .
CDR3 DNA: TGTGCCATCAGTGAGTCATTGGAAGATACGCAGTATTTT
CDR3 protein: CAISESLEDTQYF

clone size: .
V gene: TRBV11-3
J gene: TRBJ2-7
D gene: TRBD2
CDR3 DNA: TGTGCCAGCAGCCCGGGGGGGAGCTCCTACGAGCAGTACTTC
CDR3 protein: CASSPGGSSYEQYF

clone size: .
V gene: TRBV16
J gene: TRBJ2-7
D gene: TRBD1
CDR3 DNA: TGTGCCAGCAGCCAACCGGGACAGGGGGTCGAGCAGTACTTC
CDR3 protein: CASSQPGQGVEQYF

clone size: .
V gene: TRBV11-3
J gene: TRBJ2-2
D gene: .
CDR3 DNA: TGTGCCAGCAGGGGAGGACGGACCGGGGAGCTGTTTTTT
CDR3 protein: CASRGGRTGELFF

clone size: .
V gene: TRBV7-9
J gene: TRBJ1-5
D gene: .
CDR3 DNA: TGTGCCAGCAGCTCAGAGGGGGGCGTCGGGCAGCCCCAGCATTTT
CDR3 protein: CASSSEGGVGQPQHF

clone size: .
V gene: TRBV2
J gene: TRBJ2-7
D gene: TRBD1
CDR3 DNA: TGTGCCAGCAGTGGGGGACAGGGGTTCGAGCAGTACTTC
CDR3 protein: CASSGGQGFEQYF

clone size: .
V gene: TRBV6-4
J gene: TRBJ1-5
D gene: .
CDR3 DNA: TGTGCCAGCAGTGAGAGTCCCAACCATCAGCCCCAGCATTTT
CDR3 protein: CASSESPNHQPQHF

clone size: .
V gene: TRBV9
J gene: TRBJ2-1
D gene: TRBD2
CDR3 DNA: TGTGCCAGCAGCGTAGTTGCGGGAGAAGGGAGTGAGCAGTTCTTC
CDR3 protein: CASSVVAGEGSEQFF

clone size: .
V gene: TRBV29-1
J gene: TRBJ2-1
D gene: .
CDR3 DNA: TGCAGCGTTGTTTGGGGGGATGAGCAGTTCTTC
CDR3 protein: CSVVWGDEQFF

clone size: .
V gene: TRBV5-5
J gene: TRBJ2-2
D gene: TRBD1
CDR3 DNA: TGTGCCAGCAGCCGAGGACAGGGGGCCACCGGGGAGCTGTTTTTT
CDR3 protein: CASSRGQGATGELFF

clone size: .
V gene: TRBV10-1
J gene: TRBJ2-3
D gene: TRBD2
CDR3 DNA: TGCGCCAGCGGGACTAGCGGGAGAGATACGCAGTATTTT
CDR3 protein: CASGTSGRDTQYF

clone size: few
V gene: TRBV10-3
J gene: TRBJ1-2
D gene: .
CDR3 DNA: TGTGCCATCAGGAGGGAGGGCTATGGCTACACCTTC
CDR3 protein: CAIRREGYGYTF

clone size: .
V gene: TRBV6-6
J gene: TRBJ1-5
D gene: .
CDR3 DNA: TGTGCCAGCGGGGGAATCAATCAGCCCCAGCATTTT
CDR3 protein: CASGGINQPQHF

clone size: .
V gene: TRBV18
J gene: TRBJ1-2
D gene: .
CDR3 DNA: TGTGCCAGCTCCGAGGGGACCAACTATGGCTACACCTTC
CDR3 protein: CASSEGTNYGYTF

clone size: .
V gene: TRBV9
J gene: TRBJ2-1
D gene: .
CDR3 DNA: TGTGCCAGCAGCACTGGACCAGACCCCAATGAGCAGTTCTTC
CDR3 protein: CASSTGPDPNEQFF

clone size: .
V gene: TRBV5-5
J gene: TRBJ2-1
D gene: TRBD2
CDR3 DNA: TGTGCCAGCAGCTTTAGCGGGGGGGCTTACAATGAGCAGTTCTTC
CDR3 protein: CASSFSGGAYNEQFF

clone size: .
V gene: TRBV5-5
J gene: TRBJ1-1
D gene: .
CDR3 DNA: TGTGCCAGCAGCTTGGAATGGGCGAACACTGAAGCTTTCTTT
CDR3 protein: CASSLEWANTEAFF

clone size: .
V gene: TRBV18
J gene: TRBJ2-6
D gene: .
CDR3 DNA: TGTGCCAGCTCGCCCGACAGCTCTGGGGCCAACGTCCTGACTTTC
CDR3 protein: CASSPDSSGANVLTF

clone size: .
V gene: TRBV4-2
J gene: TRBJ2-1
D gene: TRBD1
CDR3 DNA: TGTGCCAGCAGCCGGGACAGGGTCGACAATGAGCAGTTCTTC
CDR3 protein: CASSRDRVDNEQFF

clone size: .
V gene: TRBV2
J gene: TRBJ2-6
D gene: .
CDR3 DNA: TGTGCCAGCACTCAGGCCCCGGGGGCCAACGTCCTGACTTTC
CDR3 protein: CASTQAPGANVLTF

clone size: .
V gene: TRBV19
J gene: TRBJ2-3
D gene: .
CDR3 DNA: TGTGCCAGTAGTATAGGACAGGCAGATACGCAGTATTTT
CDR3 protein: CASSIGQADTQYF

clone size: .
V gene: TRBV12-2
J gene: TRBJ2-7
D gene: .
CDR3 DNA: TGTGCAAGTCGCTTAGACCCCCCGGCAGGGGATATATGCTACGAGCAGTACTTC
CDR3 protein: CASRLDPPAGDICYEQYF

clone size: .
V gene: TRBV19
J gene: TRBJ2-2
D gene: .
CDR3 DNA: TGTGCCAGTAGTATCATGGCGCCCCGGTCGGGCACCGGGGAGCTGTTTTTT
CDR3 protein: CASSIMAPRSGTGELFF

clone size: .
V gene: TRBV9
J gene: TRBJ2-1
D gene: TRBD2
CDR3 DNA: TGTGCCAGCAGCAGACTAGCGGGAGAACAAGAGCAGTTCTTC
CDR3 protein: CASSRLAGEQEQFF

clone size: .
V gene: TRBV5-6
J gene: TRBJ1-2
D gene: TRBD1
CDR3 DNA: TGTGCCAGCAGCTTGCCAGGGGGCGATAACTATGGCTACACCTTC
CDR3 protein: CASSLPGGDNYGYTF

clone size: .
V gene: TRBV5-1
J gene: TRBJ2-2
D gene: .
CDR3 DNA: TGCGCCAGCAGTACGGACACCGGGGAGCTGTTTTTT
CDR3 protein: CASSTDTGELFF

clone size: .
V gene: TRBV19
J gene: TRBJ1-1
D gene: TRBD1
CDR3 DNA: TGTGCCAGTAGTATTGGGGGACAGGGGAACACTGAAGCTTTCTTT
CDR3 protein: CASSIGGQGNTEAFF

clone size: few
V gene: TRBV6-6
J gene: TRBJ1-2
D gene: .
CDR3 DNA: TGTGCCAGCAGCCCCGACCTTTCCTATGGCTACACCTTC
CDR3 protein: CASSPDLSYGYTF

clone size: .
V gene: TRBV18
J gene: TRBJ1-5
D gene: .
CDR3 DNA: TGTGCCAGCTCACCAAGGAGAGTCGATAGCAATCAGCCCCAGCATTTT
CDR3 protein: CASSPRRVDSNQPQHF

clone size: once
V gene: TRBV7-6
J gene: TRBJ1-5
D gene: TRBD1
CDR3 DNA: TGTGCCAGCAGCGACGGGACAGGGAACAATCAGCCCCAGCATTTT
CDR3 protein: CASSDGTGNNQPQHF

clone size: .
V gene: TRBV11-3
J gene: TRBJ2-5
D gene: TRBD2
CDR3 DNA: TGTGCCAGCAGCGCAGGACTAGCGGGAGTCTATGAGACCCAGTACTTC
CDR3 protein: CASSAGLAGVYETQYF

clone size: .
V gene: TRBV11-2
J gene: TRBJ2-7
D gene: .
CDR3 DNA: TGTGCCAGCAGCTTTGTAATGACGGACGAGCAGTACTTC
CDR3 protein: CASSFVMTDEQYF

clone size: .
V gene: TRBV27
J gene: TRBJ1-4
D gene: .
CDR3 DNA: TGTGCCAGCAGTTTATCGATGGGAAAGGGGGATGAAAAACTGTTTTTT
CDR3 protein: CASSLSMGKGDEKLFF

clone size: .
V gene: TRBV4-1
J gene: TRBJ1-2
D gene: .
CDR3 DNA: TGCGCCAGCAGCCATGGGCCGGTAACACTTTATGGCTACACCTTC
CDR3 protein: CASSHGPVTLYGYTF

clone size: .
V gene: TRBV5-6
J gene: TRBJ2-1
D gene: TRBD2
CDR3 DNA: TGTGCCAGCAGGATACTAGCGGGCCGCCTCAATGAGCAGTTCTTC
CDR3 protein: CASRILAGRLNEQFF

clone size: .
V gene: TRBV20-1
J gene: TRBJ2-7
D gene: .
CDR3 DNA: TGCAGTGCTAGGGACACCTACGAGCAGTACTTC
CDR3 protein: CSARDTYEQYF

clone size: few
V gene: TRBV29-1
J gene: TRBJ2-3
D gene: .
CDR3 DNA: TGCAGCGTTGAAGTACAGTTTAGCACAGATACGCAGTATTTT
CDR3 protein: CSVEVQFSTDTQYF

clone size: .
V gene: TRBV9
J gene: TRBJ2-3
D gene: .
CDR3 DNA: TGTGCCAGCAGCGTAGGGATCGGCTACACAGATACGCAGTATTTT
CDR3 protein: CASSVGIGYTDTQYF